One and the same sample provided the 4 T cell receptor beta chains below, sequenced in a study of blood T cells in healthy people across ages. A second PCR, run for roughly 7 to 12 cycles, used a sample-barcoded 5' primer plus a J-beta primer mix. TCRdb re-called the 5' RACE reads with MiXCR, one entry per CDR3 protein. Altogether 720,000 or so distinct CDR3 sequences are present, around 41% being singletons, with the ten largest covering about 32%. Sequencing was performed on blood. The receptors stem from an elderly man in good health.

The chain recombines TRBV18 with TRBJ2-4; D unclear. CDR1 is KGHSH, CDR2 LQKENI, per germline. CDR3 size: 16 residues. V was clipped by 3 bases and J by 0 bases, with 12 bases between them. CDR3 coding DNA: TGTGCCAGCTCACCGGGTGCCGTCATAGCCAAAAACATTCAGTACTTC. As protein: CASSPGAVIAKNIQYF.

The genes are TRBV15 and TRBJ1-5; 7 nucleotides line up with TRBD1. The germline V gene encodes CDR1 LNHNV and CDR2 YYDKDF (reference sequence). This CDR3 has 17 amino acids. Trimming cost V 1 base and J 2 bases; bases outside gene matches: 8. CDR3 region: CATSRGVRQGGNQPQHF. As DNA, the CDR3 is TGTGCCACCAGCAGAGGAGTAAGACAGGGCGGCAATCAGCCCCAGCATTTT. Based on the CDR3 plus reference TRBV15 and TRBJ1-5, the full variable domain is DAMVIQNPRYQVTQFGKPVTLSCSQTLNHNVMYWYQQKSSQAPKLLFHYYDKDFNNEADTPDNFQSRRPNTSFCFLDIRSPGLGDTAMYLCATSRGVRQGGNQPQHFGDGTRLSIL.

Concerning this clonotype itself: This may come from a read error, since a much larger clone is one base off. The chain joins TRBV11-2 to TRBJ2-6, with 7 nucleotides matching TRBD1. There are 16 residues in the CDR3. From germline, CDR1 is SGHAT and CDR2 FQNNGV. CDR3 protein: CASSSTGNPGANVPTF. The CDR3 DNA is TGTGCCAGCAGCTCGACAGGGAACCCTGGGGCCAACGTCCCGACTTTC.

This clonotype was recorded a few times. CDR3 sequence: CSGGGYNEQFF. DNA for the CDR3: TGCAGCGGGGGGGGTTACAATGAGCAGTTCTTC. The V call is TRBV29-1, the J call TRBJ2-1; 7 bases fit TRBD2. From germline, CDR1 is SQVTM and CDR2 ANQGSEA. The CDR3 runs 11 residues. J lost 4 bases, V lost 7 bases, and 1 base had no gene match.